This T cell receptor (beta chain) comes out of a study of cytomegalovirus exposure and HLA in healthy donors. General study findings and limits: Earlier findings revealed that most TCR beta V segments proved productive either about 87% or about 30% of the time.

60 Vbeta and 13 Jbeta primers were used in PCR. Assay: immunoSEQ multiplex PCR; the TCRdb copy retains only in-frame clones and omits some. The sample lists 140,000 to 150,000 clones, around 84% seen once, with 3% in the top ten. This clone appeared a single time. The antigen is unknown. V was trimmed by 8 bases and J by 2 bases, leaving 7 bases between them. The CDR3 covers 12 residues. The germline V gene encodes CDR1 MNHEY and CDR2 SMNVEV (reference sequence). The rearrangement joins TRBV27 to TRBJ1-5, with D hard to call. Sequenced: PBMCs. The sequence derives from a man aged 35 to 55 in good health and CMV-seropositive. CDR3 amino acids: CASSGGNQPQHF. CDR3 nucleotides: TGTGCCAGCTCCGGGGGCAATCAGCCCCAGCATTTT.